A selection of T cell receptor beta chains follows, all from one sample in a study of monozygotic twins with inflammatory bowel disease. Following a re-call of the 5' RACE reads, TCRdb has one entry per CDR3 protein and lacks DNA. The sample has under 150,000 distinct CDR3 sequences. Sequencing was performed on blood. These receptors were collected from a human donor with ulcerative colitis or Crohn's disease, or a healthy co-twin of an affected twin (not recorded which). Each CDR3 is given with its conserved first and last residue.

v_gene: TRBV11-1
j_gene: TRBJ1-4
len: 14
CDR3aa: CASSRPALGEKLFF

v_gene: TRBV27
j_gene: TRBJ2-2
len: 17
CDR3aa: CASSLPRTSGSTGELFF

v_gene: TRBV5-4
j_gene: TRBJ2-3
len: 15
CDR3aa: CASSVGGAGTDTQYF

v_gene: TRBV7-2
j_gene: TRBJ2-3
len: 18
CDR3aa: CASSLRASGGGSTDTQYF

v_gene: TRBV5-1
j_gene: TRBJ1-4
len: 15
CDR3aa: CASSLATEGSEKLFF

v_gene: TRBV28
j_gene: TRBJ2-7
len: 18
CDR3aa: CASSPYLEGLAGGYEQYF

v_gene: TRBV29-1
j_gene: TRBJ1-4
len: 12
CDR3aa: CSVEDWARELFF

v_gene: TRBV20-1
j_gene: TRBJ2-3
len: 18
CDR3aa: CSAKGLAGGPRGTDTQYF

v_gene: TRBV7-2
j_gene: TRBJ2-5
len: 16
CDR3aa: CASSRGVAGGRETQYF

v_gene: TRBV5-4
j_gene: TRBJ2-7
len: 14
CDR3aa: CASSLAEIGYEQYF

v_gene: TRBV9
j_gene: TRBJ1-1
len: 14
CDR3aa: CASSVWDMNTEAFF

v_gene: TRBV5-1
j_gene: TRBJ2-3
len: 15
CDR3aa: CASSSTSGSTDTQYF

v_gene: TRBV5-6
j_gene: TRBJ2-2
len: 16
CDR3aa: CASSLLPGANTGELFF

v_gene: TRBV20-1
j_gene: TRBJ1-1
len: 13
CDR3aa: CSASRGGAEEAFF

v_gene: TRBV7-9
j_gene: TRBJ1-6
len: 15
CDR3aa: CASSLDSRNNSPLHF

v_gene: TRBV5-1
j_gene: TRBJ2-5
len: 13
CDR3aa: CASSSPGEATQYF

v_gene: TRBV7-2
j_gene: TRBJ2-2
len: 15
CDR3aa: CASSLAFMVSGELFF

v_gene: TRBV29-1
j_gene: TRBJ2-7
len: 14
CDR3aa: CSVEDSDSSYEQYF

v_gene: TRBV7-2
j_gene: TRBJ2-3
len: 15
CDR3aa: CASSYGLAGSDTQYF

v_gene: TRBV5-6
j_gene: TRBJ2-3
len: 13
CDR3aa: CASSLEKRRAQYF

v_gene: TRBV7-9
j_gene: TRBJ1-6
len: 12
CDR3aa: CASSSALSPLHF

v_gene: TRBV28
j_gene: TRBJ1-5
len: 16
CDR3aa: CASSLWRGAGNQPQHF

v_gene: TRBV7-9
j_gene: TRBJ2-1
len: 17
CDR3aa: CASSGWGRESSYNEQFF

v_gene: TRBV20-1
j_gene: TRBJ2-5
len: 15
CDR3aa: CSARNLAGGHETQYF

v_gene: TRBV7-9
j_gene: TRBJ1-2
len: 14
CDR3aa: CASSLSGTVRGYTF

v_gene: TRBV20-1
j_gene: TRBJ2-1
len: 14
CDR3aa: CSARDLRGFDEQFF

v_gene: TRBV27
j_gene: TRBJ1-5
len: 17
CDR3aa: CASSLGGGGGSNQPQHF

v_gene: TRBV27
j_gene: TRBJ2-5
len: 15
CDR3aa: CASNLVAGGVETQYF

v_gene: TRBV18
j_gene: TRBJ1-1
len: 13
CDR3aa: CASCRGVNTEAFF

v_gene: TRBV7-9
j_gene: TRBJ2-7
len: 15
CDR3aa: CASSNTGGRRYEQYF

v_gene: TRBV18
j_gene: TRBJ2-7
len: 17
CDR3aa: CASSPTTSGGLSYEQYF

v_gene: TRBV28
j_gene: TRBJ2-7
len: 12
CDR3aa: CASSQGRGEQYF

v_gene: TRBV7-3
j_gene: TRBJ2-3
len: 16
CDR3aa: CASSSIGTGGPDTQYF

v_gene: TRBV4-3
j_gene: TRBJ2-1
len: 14
CDR3aa: CASSQDNSHNEQFF

v_gene: TRBV6-5
j_gene: TRBJ1-4
len: 15
CDR3aa: CASSYLPATNEKLFF

v_gene: TRBV9
j_gene: TRBJ2-4
len: 16
CDR3aa: CASSVGSGGRKNIQYF

v_gene: TRBV23-1
j_gene: TRBJ2-1
len: 15
CDR3aa: CASSLLAGNYNEQFF

v_gene: TRBV5-4
j_gene: TRBJ2-3
len: 14
CDR3aa: CASSLAQGSDTQYF

v_gene: TRBV10-3
j_gene: TRBJ2-7
len: 14
CDR3aa: CAISLTGSAYEQYF

v_gene: TRBV20-1
j_gene: TRBJ2-7
len: 15
CDR3aa: CSARGRAGDSFEQYF

v_gene: TRBV13
j_gene: TRBJ2-1
len: 15
CDR3aa: CASSRNSKNFYEQFF

v_gene: TRBV6-2/TRBV6-3
j_gene: TRBJ2-7
len: 15
CDR3aa: CASSWTGGFSYEQYF

v_gene: TRBV20-1
j_gene: TRBJ2-1
len: 15
CDR3aa: CSARRAQGPYNEQFF

v_gene: TRBV3-1
j_gene: TRBJ1-5
len: 14
CDR3aa: CASSQGWTNQPQHF

v_gene: TRBV18
j_gene: TRBJ1-1
len: 18
CDR3aa: CASSLQVSRLHPHTDAFF

v_gene: TRBV29-1
j_gene: TRBJ2-4
len: 17
CDR3aa: CSVEDIGVWGTKNIQYF

v_gene: TRBV7-9
j_gene: TRBJ1-3
len: 15
CDR3aa: CASSLQEISGNTIYF

v_gene: TRBV7-2
j_gene: TRBJ1-4
len: 13
CDR3aa: CASGGGRNEKLFF

v_gene: TRBV5-4
j_gene: TRBJ2-1
len: 19
CDR3aa: CASSFQTRPGTGSWYEQFF

v_gene: TRBV7-9
j_gene: TRBJ1-6
len: 11
CDR3aa: CASSLTGPLHF

v_gene: TRBV7-3
j_gene: TRBJ2-1
len: 16
CDR3aa: CASSPAGTSGGNEQFF

v_gene: TRBV4-1
j_gene: TRBJ2-1
len: 16
CDR3aa: CASSQGDRGLYNEQFF

v_gene: TRBV20-1
j_gene: TRBJ2-3
len: 18
CDR3aa: CSARRPGLAGGSTDTQYF

v_gene: TRBV18
j_gene: TRBJ2-2
len: 17
CDR3aa: CASSARSPGTYTGELFF

v_gene: TRBV7-6
j_gene: TRBJ1-2
len: 13
CDR3aa: CASSGQGTHGYTF

v_gene: TRBV5-1
j_gene: TRBJ1-1
len: 16
CDR3aa: CASSLNGAGADTEAFF

v_gene: TRBV5-1
j_gene: TRBJ2-7
len: 12
CDR3aa: CASSVAMDEQYF

v_gene: TRBV5-6
j_gene: TRBJ2-7
len: 14
CDR3aa: CASSAIDRAYEQYF

v_gene: TRBV28
j_gene: TRBJ2-3
len: 16
CDR3aa: CASSPRGGVSTDTQYF